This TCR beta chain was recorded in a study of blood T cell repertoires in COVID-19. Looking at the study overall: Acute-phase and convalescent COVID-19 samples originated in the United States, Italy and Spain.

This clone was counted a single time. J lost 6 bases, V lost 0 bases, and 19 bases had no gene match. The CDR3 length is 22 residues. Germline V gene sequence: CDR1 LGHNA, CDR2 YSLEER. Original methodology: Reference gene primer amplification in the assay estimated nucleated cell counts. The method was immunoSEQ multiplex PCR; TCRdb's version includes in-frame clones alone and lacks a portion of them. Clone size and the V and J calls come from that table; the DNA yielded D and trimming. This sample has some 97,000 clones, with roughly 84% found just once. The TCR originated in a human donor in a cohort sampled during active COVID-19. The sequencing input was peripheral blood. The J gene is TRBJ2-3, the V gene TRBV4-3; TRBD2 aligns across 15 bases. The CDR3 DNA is TGCGCCAGCAGCCAAGAAGGGGCCCGGGCAGGACTAGCGGGGGGGCAAGGGGATACGCAGTATTTT. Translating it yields CASSQEGARAGLAGGQGDTQYF.